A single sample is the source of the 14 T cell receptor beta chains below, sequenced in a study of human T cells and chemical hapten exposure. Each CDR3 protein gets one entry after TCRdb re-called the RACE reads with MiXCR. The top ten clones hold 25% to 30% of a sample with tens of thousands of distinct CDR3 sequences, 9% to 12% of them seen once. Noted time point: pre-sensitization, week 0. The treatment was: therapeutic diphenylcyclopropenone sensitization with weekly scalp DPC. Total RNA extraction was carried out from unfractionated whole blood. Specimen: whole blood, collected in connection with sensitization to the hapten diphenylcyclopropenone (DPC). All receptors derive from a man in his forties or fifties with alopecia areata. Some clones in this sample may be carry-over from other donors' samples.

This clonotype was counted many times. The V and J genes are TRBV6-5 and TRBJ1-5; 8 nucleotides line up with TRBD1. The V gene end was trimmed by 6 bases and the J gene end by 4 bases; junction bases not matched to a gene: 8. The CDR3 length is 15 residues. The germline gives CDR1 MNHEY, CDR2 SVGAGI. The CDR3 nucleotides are TGTGCCAGCAGCCCATCAGGGGGCAATAATCAGCCCCAGCATTTT. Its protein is CASSPSGGNNQPQHF.

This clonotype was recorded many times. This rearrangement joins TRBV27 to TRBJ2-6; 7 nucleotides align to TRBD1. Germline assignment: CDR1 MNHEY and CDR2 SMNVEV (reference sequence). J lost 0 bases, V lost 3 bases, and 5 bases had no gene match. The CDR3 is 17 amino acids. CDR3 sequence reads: CASSFGTAVSGANVLTF. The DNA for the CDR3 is TGTGCCAGCAGTTTCGGGACAGCAGTCTCTGGGGCCAACGTCCTGACTTTC.

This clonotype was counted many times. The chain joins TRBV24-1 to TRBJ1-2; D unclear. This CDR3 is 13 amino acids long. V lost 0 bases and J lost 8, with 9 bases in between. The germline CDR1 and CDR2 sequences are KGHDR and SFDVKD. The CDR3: CATSDLHEGGYTF. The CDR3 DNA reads TGTGCCACCAGTGATTTGCACGAGGGAGGCTACACCTTC.

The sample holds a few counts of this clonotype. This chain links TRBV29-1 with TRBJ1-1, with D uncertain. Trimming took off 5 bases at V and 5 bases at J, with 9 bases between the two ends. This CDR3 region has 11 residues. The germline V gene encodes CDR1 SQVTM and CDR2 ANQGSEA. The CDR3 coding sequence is TGCAGCGTTTTTTTCTGGACTGAAGCTTTCTTT. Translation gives CSVFFWTEAFF. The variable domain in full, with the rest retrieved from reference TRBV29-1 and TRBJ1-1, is SAVISQKPSRDICQRGTSLTIQCQVDSQVTMMFWYRQQPGQSLTLIATANQGSEATYESGFVIDKFPISRPNLTFSTLTVSNMSPEDSSIYLCSVFFWTEAFFGQGTRLTVV.

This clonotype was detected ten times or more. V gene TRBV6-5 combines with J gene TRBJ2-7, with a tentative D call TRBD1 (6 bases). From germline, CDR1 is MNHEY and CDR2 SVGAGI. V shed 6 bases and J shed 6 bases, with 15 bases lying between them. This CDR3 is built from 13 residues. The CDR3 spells CASREGRGSEQYF. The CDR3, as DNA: TGTGCCAGCAGGGAAGGCAGGGGTAGCGAGCAGTACTTC.

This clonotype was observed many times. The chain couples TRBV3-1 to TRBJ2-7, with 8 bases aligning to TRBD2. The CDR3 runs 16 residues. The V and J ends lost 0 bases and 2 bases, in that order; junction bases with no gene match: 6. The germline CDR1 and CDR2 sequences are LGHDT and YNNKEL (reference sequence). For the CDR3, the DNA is TGTGCCAGCAGCCAAGAGTCGGGAGGGCCTCCCTACGAGCAGTACTTC. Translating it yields CASSQESGGPPYEQYF.

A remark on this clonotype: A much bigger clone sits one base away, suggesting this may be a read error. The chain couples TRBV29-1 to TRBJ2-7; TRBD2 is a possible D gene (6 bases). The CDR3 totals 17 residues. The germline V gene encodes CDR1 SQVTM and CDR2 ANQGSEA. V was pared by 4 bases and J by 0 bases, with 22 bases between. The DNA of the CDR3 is TGCAGCGTTGTCGGACTATCCGAACCCGGCTCCTCCTACGAGCAGTACTTC. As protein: CSVVGLSEPGSSYEQYF.

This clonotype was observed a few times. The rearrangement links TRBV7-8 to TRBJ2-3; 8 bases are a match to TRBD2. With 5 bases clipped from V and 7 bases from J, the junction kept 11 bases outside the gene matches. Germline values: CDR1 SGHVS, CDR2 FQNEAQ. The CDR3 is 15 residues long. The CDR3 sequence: CASSRRGDRANTQYF. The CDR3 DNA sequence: TGTGCCAGCAGCCGGCGGGGGGATAGGGCCAATACGCAGTATTTT.

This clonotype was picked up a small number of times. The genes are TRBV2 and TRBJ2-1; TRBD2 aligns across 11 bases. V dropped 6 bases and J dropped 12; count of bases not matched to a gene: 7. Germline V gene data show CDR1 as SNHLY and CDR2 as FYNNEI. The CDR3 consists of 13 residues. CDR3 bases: TGTGCCAGCAGAGGTACTAGCGGGAGTCGGCAGTTCTTC. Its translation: CASRGTSGSRQFF. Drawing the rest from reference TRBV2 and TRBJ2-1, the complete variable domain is EPEVTQTPSHQVTQMGQEVILRCVPISNHLYFYWYRQILGQKVEFLVSFYNNEISEKSEIFDDQFSVERPDGSNFTLKIRSTKLEDSAMYFCASRGTSGSRQFFGPGTRLTVL.

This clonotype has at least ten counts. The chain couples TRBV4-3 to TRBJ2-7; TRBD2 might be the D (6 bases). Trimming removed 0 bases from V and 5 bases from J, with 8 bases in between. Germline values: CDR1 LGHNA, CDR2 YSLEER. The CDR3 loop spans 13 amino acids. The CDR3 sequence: CASSQDPGDEQYF. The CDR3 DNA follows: TGCGCCAGCAGCCAAGATCCGGGGGACGAGCAGTACTTC.

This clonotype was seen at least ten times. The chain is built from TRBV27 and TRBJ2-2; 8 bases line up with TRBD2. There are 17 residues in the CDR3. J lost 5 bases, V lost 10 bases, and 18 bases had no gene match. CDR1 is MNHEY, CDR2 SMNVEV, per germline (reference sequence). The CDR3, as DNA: TGTGCCACTGGACGGACAAATAGCGGGATAGGTACCGGGGAGCTGTTTTTT. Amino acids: CATGRTNSGIGTGELFF.

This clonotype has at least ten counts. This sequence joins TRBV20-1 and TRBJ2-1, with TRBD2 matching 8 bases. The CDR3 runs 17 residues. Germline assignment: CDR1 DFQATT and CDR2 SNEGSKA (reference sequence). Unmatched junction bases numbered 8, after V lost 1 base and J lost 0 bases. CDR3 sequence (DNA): TGCAGTGCTAGAGCCCTAGCGGGCCTTAGCTCCTACAATGAGCAGTTCTTC. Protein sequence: CSARALAGLSSYNEQFF.

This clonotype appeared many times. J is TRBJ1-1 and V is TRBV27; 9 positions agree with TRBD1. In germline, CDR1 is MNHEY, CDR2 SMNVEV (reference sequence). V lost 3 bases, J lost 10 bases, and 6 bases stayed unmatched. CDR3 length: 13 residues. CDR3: CASSFGVGQGAFF. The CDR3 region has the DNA TGTGCCAGCAGTTTCGGAGTGGGACAGGGAGCTTTCTTT.

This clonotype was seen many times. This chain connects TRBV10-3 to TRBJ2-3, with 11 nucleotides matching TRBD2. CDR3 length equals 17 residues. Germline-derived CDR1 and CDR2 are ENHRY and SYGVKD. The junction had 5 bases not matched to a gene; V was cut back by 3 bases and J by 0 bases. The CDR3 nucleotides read TGTGCCATCAGTGAACCGGGACTAGCGGTTAGCACAGATACGCAGTATTTT. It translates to CAISEPGLAVSTDTQYF.